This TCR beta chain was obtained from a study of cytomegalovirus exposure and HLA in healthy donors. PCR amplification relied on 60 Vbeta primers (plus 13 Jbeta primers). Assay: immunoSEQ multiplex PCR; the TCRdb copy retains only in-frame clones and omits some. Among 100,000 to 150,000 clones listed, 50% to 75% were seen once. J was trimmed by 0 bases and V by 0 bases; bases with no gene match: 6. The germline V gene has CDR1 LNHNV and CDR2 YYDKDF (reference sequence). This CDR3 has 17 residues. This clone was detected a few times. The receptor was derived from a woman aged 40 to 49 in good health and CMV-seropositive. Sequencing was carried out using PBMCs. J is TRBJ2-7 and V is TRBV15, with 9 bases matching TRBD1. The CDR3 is CATSRDGGTGSSYEQYF. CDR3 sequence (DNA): TGTGCCACCAGCAGAGATGGGGGGACAGGGTCCTCCTACGAGCAGTACTTC.